A single sample is the source of the 24 T cell receptor beta chains below, sequenced in a study of blood T cell repertoires in COVID-19 (dated by TCRdb to 2018 to 2021). Receptor amplification or capture employed the immunoSEQ multiplex PCR assay. Entries here come from immuneACCESS through TCRdb and include only in-frame sequences with V and J called. Some clones fail to appear in such tables; in the studies checked, an unresolved V gene covers under half of the shortfall, and the cause of the remainder is unknown. This sample gives tens of thousands of clones in total; about nine tenths of them show up just once. The ten biggest clones cover 2% of the sample. Sequencing was carried out using peripheral blood. The receptors come from a man in his thirties or forties with acute or convalescent COVID-19.

The genes are TRBV7-8 and TRBJ1-5, with 10 positions matching TRBD1. This CDR3 has 16 residues. V dropped 4 bases and J dropped 5; count of bases not matched to a gene: 8. Germline V gives CDR1 SGHVS, CDR2 FQNEAQ. The CDR3 region has the DNA TGTGCCAGCAGCTCCCCACTGACAGGGGGCGATCAGCCCCAGCATTTT. Translation: CASSSPLTGGDQPQHF.

The gene calls are TRBV19 and TRBJ1-2; TRBD1 aligns across 9 bases. This CDR3 contains 13 residues. The ends lost 7 bases at V and 8 bases at J; junction bases unmatched: 8. The germline V gene encodes CDR1 LNHDA and CDR2 SQIVND (reference sequence). The CDR3 nucleotides read TGTGCCAGTACCCCAGCGGGACAGGGCGGCTACACCTTC. Its translation is CASTPAGQGGYTF.

The rearrangement uses TRBV19 and TRBJ2-2; tentatively, D is TRBD2 (5 bases). The V gene's germline CDR1 is LNHDA and CDR2 SQIVND (reference sequence). The CDR3 covers 14 residues. V was trimmed by 10 bases and J by 4 bases, leaving 16 bases between them. The DNA for the CDR3 is TGTGCCACCCACCGAGGGTCGGGCACCGGGGAGCTGTTTTTT. This gives the protein CATHRGSGTGELFF.

The chain is built from TRBV3-1 (or the pseudogene TRBV3-2) and TRBJ1-2; D is undetermined. Germline V gives CDR1 LGHDT, CDR2 YNNKEL (reference sequence). V shed 4 bases and J shed 3 bases, with 9 bases lying between them. CDR3 size: 13 residues. CDR3 residues: CASSLPGDYGYTF. The CDR3 DNA sequence: TGTGCCAGCAGCCTACCCGGGGACTATGGCTACACCTTC.

This chain connects TRBV6-4 to TRBJ2-5; 9 bases match TRBD2. J gave up 1 base and V 3 bases, and 0 bases lay outside the gene matches. Germline CDR1 is MRHNA and CDR2 is SNTAGT. The CDR3 contains 14 residues. CDR3 protein: CASSERGGQETQYF. CDR3 bases: TGTGCCAGCAGTGAGCGGGGGGGCCAAGAGACCCAGTACTTC.

The chain is built from TRBV19 and TRBJ1-1; D possibly corresponds to TRBD1 (5 bases). The CDR3 is 14 residues long. Germline assignment: CDR1 LNHDA and CDR2 SQIVND (reference sequence). Trimming cost V 5 bases and J 4 bases, with 14 bases left between them. The chain's CDR3 is CASSVWEGTTEAFF. Here the CDR3 DNA reads TGTGCCAGTAGTGTTTGGGAGGGGACCACTGAAGCTTTCTTT.

The V and J genes are TRBV7-6 and TRBJ1-6; D remains unclear. V lost 5 bases to trimming and J lost 3 bases, with 11 bases between them. The CDR3 extends over 15 amino acids. CDR1 and CDR2 from the germline V gene are SGHVS and FNYEAQ. CDR3 loop: CASSPELSYNSPLHF. For the CDR3, the DNA is TGTGCCAGCAGCCCCGAACTAAGCTATAATTCACCCCTCCACTTT.

The genes are TRBV27 and TRBJ2-4, with 10 bases matching TRBD1. The V gene's germline CDR1 is MNHEY and CDR2 SMNVEV (reference sequence). V shed 5 bases and J 8 bases; nucleotides not matched to a gene: 6. The CDR3 is 14 residues long. Written as DNA, the CDR3 is TGTGCCAGCAGTCCAGACAGGGGGCTGGACATTCAGTACTTC. This gives the protein CASSPDRGLDIQYF.

The chain is built from TRBV19 and TRBJ2-2, with 8 positions matching TRBD2. The length of the CDR3 is 18 residues. Looked up from germline, CDR1 is LNHDA and CDR2 is SQIVND (reference sequence). V gave up 4 bases and J gave up 3 bases; unmatched junction bases: 13. The CDR3 here is CASSTPQGTGGYTGELFF. The CDR3 DNA reads as TGTGCCAGTAGTACCCCTCAGGGAACGGGGGGGTACACCGGGGAGCTGTTTTTT.

The chain joins TRBV6-6 to TRBJ1-2; a possible D gene is TRBD1 (5 bases). The CDR3 totals 12 residues. V lost 8 bases to trimming and J lost 7 bases, with 14 bases between them. Germline loops: CDR1 MNHNY, CDR2 SVGAGI (reference sequence). CDR3 sequence reads: CASQRGVGGYTF. The DNA of the CDR3 is TGTGCCAGCCAAAGGGGTGTGGGTGGCTACACCTTC.

This CDR3 reads CASSGRDRGHEGYTF. Written as DNA, the CDR3 is TGTGCCAGCAGTGGAAGGGACAGGGGGCATGAAGGCTACACCTTC. The chain is built from TRBV6-6 and TRBJ1-2, with 12 nucleotides matching TRBD1. Germline-derived CDR1 and CDR2 are MNHNY and SVGAGI (reference sequence). J lost 8 bases, V lost 5 bases, and 9 bases had no gene match. The CDR3 covers 15 residues.

The rearrangement links TRBV14 to TRBJ2-1; 7 nucleotides line up with TRBD2. The CDR3 has 16 amino acids. CDR1 is SGHDN and CDR2 is FVKESK in the germline V gene. V dropped 3 bases and J dropped 3; count of bases not matched to a gene: 8. CDR3 amino acids: CASSQHGTINYNEQFF. The DNA of the CDR3 is TGTGCCAGCAGCCAGCACGGGACTATCAACTACAATGAGCAGTTCTTC.

CDR3: CASSDWDIETQYF. The CDR3 DNA sequence: TGTGCCAGCAGTGATTGGGACATAGAGACCCAGTACTTC. J is TRBJ2-5 and V is TRBV6-1; TRBD1 is a possible D gene (6 bases). V dropped 3 bases and J dropped 4 bases, with 9 bases sitting between them. Looked up from germline, CDR1 is MNHNS and CDR2 is SASEGT. CDR3 length: 13 amino acids.

The chain links TRBV7-8 to TRBJ1-5, with TRBD1 as a possible D gene (5 bases). The CDR3 length is 16 residues. The germline V and J ends were trimmed by 0 bases and 2 bases, with 11 bases remaining between them. Per the germline V gene, CDR1 is SGHVS and CDR2 is FQNEAQ. CDR3 in amino acids: CASSLAGRVGNQPQHF. The CDR3 region has the DNA TGTGCCAGCAGCTTAGCCGGCAGGGTAGGCAATCAGCCCCAGCATTTT.

This sequence joins TRBV2 and TRBJ2-2, with D maybe TRBD1 (6 bases). Germline V gene sequence: CDR1 SNHLY, CDR2 FYNNEI. Trimming pared 8 bases from V and 9 bases from J, leaving 22 bases between. The CDR3 covers 15 residues. The DNA for the CDR3 is TGTGCCAGCGGTCTCGGGACATTGGGGCCCCGGGAGCTGTTTTTT. Translated: CASGLGTLGPRELFF.

The chain uses TRBV5-4 and TRBJ2-1; TRBD1 matches 7 bases. This CDR3 is 11 amino acids long. V trimming: 4 bases; J trimming: 15 bases; junction bases outside the gene matches: 7. Germline CDR1 and CDR2: SGHNT and YYREEE (reference sequence). CDR3 sequence reads: CASSRQGAWFF. The CDR3 DNA reads as TGTGCCAGCAGCCGACAGGGAGCATGGTTCTTC.

The chain has TRBV15 and TRBJ1-3; 8 nucleotides align to TRBD1. The J segment lost 0 bases and the V segment lost 1 base, leaving 5 bases of the junction unmatched. This CDR3 contains 17 residues. CDR1 and CDR2 from the germline V gene are LNHNV and YYDKDF (reference sequence). In DNA, the CDR3 is TGTGCCACCAGCAGAGGTGGGACAGGAGTCTCTGGAAACACCATATATTTT. As protein: CATSRGGTGVSGNTIYF.

This clone was found once. The chain carries TRBV4-1 and TRBJ2-1, with 11 bases identical to TRBD1. The CDR3 contains 16 residues. CDR1 MGHRA and CDR2 YSYEKL come from the germline V gene. Trimming cost V 4 bases and J 12 bases; bases outside gene matches: 14. CDR3 in DNA: TGCGCCAGCAGCCTCTTTACCGGGACAGGGGGGGGAAGGCAGTTCTTC. Encoded protein: CASSLFTGTGGGRQFF.

The chain is built from TRBV10-3 and TRBJ1-1, with D possibly TRBD1 on 5 matching bases. The CDR3 spans 12 residues. Germline V gives CDR1 ENHRY, CDR2 SYGVKD. Trimming cost V 8 bases and J 8 bases, with 15 bases left between them. The CDR3 region has the DNA TGTGCCATCGGGCAGGGTTTGGGCGAAGCTTTCTTT. Its translation: CAIGQGLGEAFF.

CDR3 in amino acids: CASSQDWGDHSPLHF. The CDR3 region has the DNA TGTGCCAGCAGCCAAGATTGGGGGGATCATTCACCCCTCCACTTT. J is TRBJ1-6 and V is TRBV4-2; D might be TRBD1 (5 bases). The CDR3 totals 15 residues. Germline CDR1 LGHNA, CDR2 YNFKEQ. With 0 bases removed from V and 8 bases from J, the gap between germline ends came to 11 bases.

V and J are TRBV5-6 and TRBJ2-6; D is ambiguous. Germline assignment: CDR1 SGHDT and CDR2 YYEEEE. V gave up 2 bases and J gave up 0 bases, with 12 bases separating them. CDR3 length: 17 amino acids. The CDR3 DNA follows: TGTGCCAGCAGCTTTCGTGGTTTACTCTCTGGGGCCAACGTCCTGACTTTC. It is translated as CASSFRGLLSGANVLTF.

The chain links TRBV7-9 to TRBJ1-4, with D tentatively TRBD1 (5 bases). The V gene lost 0 bases and the J gene lost 0 bases, with 8 bases spanning the gap. CDR3 size: 16 residues. Germline-derived CDR1 and CDR2 are SEHNR and FQNEAQ (reference sequence). This CDR3 is CASSLAGRATNEKLFF. CDR3 coding DNA: TGTGCCAGCAGCTTAGCGGGCAGGGCAACTAATGAAAAACTGTTTTTT.

CDR3 residues: CASSPSGDGETQYF. CDR3 bases: TGTGCCAGCAGCCCTAGCGGGGACGGGGAGACCCAGTACTTC. The chain couples TRBV14 to TRBJ2-5; 9 nucleotides match TRBD2. This CDR3 comprises 14 residues. Germline V gene data show CDR1 as SGHDN and CDR2 as FVKESK. Trimming cost V 4 bases and J 5 bases; bases outside gene matches: 5.

V is TRBV27 and J is TRBJ2-1; 8 bases agree with TRBD1. The V gene's germline CDR1 is MNHEY and CDR2 SMNVEV (reference sequence). The CDR3 is 13 amino acids. V lost 5 bases and J lost 10; bases outside the gene matches: 7. The CDR3 DNA reads TGTGCCAGCAGTCCCAGACAGGGGCAGGAGCAGTTCTTC. It encodes CASSPRQGQEQFF.